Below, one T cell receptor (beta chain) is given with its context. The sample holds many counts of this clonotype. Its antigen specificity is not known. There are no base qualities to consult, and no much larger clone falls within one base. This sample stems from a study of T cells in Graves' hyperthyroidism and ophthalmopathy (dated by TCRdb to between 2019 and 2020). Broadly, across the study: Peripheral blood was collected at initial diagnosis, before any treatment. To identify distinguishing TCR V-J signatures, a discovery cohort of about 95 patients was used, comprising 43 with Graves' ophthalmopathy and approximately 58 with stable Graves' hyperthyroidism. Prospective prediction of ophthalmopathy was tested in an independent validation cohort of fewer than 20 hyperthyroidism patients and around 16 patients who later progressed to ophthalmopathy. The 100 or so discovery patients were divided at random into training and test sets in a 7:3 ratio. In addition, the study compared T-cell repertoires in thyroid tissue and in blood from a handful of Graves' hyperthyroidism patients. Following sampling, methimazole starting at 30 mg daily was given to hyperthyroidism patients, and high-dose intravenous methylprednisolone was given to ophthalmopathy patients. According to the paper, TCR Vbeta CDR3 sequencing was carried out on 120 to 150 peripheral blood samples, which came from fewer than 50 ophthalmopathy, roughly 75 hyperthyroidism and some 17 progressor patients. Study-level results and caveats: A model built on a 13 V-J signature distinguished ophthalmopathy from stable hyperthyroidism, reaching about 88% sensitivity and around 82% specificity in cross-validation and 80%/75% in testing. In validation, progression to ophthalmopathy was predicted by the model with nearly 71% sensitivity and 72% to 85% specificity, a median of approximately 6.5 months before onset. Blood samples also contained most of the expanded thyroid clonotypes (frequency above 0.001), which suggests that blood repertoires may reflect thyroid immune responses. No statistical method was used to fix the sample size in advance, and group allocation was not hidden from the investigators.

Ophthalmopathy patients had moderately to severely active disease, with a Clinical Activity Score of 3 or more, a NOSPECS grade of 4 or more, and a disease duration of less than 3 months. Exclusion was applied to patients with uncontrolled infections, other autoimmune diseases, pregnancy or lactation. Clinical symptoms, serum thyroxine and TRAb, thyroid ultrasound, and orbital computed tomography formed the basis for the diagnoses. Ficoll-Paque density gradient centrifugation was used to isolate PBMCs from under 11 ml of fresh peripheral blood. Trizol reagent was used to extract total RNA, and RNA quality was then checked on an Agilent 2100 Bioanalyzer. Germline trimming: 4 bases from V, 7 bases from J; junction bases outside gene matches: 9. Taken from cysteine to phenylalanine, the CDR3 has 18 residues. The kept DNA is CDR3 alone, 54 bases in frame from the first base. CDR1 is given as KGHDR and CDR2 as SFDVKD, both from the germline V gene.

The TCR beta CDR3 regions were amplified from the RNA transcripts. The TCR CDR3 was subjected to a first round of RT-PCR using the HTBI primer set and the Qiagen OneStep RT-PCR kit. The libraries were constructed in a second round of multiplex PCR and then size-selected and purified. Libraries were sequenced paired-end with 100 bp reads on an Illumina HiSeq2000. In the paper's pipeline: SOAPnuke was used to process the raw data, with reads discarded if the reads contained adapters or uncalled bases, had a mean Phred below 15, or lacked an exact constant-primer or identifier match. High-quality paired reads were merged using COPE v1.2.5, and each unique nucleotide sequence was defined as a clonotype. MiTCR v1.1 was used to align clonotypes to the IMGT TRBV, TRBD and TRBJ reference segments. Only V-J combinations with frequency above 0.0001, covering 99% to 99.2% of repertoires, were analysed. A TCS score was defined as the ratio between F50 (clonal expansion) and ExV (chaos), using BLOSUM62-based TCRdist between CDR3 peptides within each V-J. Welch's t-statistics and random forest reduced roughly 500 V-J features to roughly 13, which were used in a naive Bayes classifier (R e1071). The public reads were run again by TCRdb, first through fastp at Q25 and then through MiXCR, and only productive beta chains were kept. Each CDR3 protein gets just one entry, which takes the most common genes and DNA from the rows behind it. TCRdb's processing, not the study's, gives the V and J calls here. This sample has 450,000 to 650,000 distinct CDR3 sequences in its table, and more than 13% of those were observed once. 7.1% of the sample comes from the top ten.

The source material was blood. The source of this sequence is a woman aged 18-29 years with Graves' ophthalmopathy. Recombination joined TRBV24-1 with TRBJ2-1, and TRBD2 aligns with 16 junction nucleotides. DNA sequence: TGTGCCACCAGTGAACCGGGACTAGCGGGAGGGCCGCTGAATGAGCAGTTCTTC. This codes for CATSEPGLAGGPLNEQFF.